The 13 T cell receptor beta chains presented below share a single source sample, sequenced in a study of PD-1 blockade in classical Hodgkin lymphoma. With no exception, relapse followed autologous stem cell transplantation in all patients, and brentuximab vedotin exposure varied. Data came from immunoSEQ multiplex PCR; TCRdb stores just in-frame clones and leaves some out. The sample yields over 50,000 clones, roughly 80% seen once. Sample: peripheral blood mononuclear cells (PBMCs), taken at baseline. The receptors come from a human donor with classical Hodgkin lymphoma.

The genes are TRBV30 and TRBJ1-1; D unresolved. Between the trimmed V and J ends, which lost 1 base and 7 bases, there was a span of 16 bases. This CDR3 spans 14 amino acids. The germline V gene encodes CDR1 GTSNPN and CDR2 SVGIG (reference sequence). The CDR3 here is CAWSAFITRIEAFF. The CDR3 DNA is TGTGCCTGGAGTGCCTTCATCACGAGGATTGAAGCTTTCTTT.

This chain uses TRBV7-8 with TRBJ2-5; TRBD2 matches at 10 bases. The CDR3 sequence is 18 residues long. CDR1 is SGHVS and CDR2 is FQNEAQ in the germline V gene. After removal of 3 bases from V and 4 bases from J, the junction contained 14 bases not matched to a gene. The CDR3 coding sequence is TGTGCCAGCAGCTTGGGAGCGGGAGGGCCTTTGCGGGGAGAGACCCAGTACTTC. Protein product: CASSLGAGGPLRGETQYF.

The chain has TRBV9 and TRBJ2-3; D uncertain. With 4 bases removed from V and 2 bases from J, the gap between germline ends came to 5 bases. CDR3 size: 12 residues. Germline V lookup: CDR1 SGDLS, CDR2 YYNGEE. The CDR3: CASSRATDTQYF. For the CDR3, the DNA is TGTGCCAGCAGCAGGGCCACAGATACGCAGTATTTT.

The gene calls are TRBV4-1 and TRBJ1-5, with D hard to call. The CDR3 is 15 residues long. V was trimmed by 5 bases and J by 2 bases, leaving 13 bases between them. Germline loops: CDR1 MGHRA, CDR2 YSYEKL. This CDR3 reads CASSGGSAGNQPQHF. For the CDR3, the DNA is TGCGCCAGCAGCGGAGGTTCGGCGGGCAATCAGCCCCAGCATTTT.

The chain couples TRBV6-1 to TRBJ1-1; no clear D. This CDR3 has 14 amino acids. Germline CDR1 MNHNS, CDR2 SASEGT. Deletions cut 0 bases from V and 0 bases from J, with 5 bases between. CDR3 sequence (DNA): TGTGCCAGCAGTGAAGCGGAAATGAACACTGAAGCTTTCTTT. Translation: CASSEAEMNTEAFF.

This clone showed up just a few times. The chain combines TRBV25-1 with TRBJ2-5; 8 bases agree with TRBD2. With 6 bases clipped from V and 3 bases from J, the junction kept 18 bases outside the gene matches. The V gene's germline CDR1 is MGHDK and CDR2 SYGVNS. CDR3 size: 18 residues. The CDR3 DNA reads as TGTGCCAGCAGCGCGATCGGGACTAGTTTTTATCGGGAAGAGACCCAGTACTTC. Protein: CASSAIGTSFYREETQYF.

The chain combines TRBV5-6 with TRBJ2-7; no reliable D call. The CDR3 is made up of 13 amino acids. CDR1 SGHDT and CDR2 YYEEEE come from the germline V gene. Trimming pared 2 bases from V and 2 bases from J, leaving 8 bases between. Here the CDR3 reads CASSFDLAYEQYF. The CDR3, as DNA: TGTGCCAGCAGCTTTGACCTAGCCTACGAGCAGTACTTC.

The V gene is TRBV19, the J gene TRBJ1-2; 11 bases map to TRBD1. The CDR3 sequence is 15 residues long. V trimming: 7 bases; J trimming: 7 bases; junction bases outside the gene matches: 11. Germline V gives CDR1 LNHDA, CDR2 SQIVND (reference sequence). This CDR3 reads CASTDRGLSVRGYTF. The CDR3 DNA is TGTGCCAGTACGGACAGGGGGCTTTCAGTTCGTGGCTACACCTTC. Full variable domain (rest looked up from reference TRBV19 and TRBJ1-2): DGGITQSPKYLFRKEGQNVTLSCEQNLNHDAMYWYRQDPGQGLRLIYYSQIVNDFQKGDIAEGYSVSREKKESFPLTVTSAQKNPTAFYLCASTDRGLSVRGYTFGSGTRLTVV.

The CDR3 sequence: CASSPLGGAHLKEQYF. The CDR3 DNA sequence: TGTGCCAGCAGCCCCCTCGGGGGCGCGCATCTGAAAGAGCAGTACTTC. The chain links TRBV11-3 to TRBJ2-7; D might be TRBD1 or TRBD2, each matching 6 bases. The V gene lost 5 bases and the J gene lost 7 bases, with 24 bases spanning the gap. This CDR3 contains 16 residues. From germline, CDR1 is SGHNT and CDR2 YENEEA. The variable domain in full, with the rest retrieved from reference TRBV11-3 and TRBJ2-7, is EAGVVQSPRYKIIEKKQPVAFWCNPISGHNTLYWYLQNLGQGPELLIRYENEEAVDDSQLPKDRFSAERLKGVDSTLKIQPAELGDSAVYLCASSPLGGAHLKEQYFGPGTRLTVT.

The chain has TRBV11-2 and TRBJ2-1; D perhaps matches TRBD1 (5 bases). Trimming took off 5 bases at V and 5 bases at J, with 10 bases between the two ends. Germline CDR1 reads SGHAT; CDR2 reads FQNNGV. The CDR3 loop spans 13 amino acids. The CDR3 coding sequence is TGTGCCAGCAGCCCGCGACAGAACAATGAGCAGTTCTTC. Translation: CASSPRQNNEQFF.

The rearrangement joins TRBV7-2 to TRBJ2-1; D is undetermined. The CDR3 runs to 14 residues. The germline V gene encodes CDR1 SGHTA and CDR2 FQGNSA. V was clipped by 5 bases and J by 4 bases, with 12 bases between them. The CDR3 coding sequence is TGTGCCAGCAGCCCCTCAGGTCCTTACAATGAGCAGTTCTTC. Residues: CASSPSGPYNEQFF.

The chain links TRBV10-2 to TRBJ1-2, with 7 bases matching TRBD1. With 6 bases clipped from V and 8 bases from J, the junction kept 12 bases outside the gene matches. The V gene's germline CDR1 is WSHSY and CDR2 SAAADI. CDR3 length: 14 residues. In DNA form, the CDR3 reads TGCGCCAGCAGAGAGCTAGGGGGCGCGTTAGGCTACACCTTC. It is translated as CASRELGGALGYTF.

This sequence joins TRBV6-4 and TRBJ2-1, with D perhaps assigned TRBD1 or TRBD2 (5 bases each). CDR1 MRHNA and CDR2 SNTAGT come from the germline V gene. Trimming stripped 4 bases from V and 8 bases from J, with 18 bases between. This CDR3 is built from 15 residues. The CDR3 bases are TGTGCCAGCAGTGGAGGGTTGGGGGTATCCGATGAGCAGTTCTTC. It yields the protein CASSGGLGVSDEQFF.